These 6 T cell receptor beta chains were all obtained from the same sample, sequenced in a study of shared clonotypes between healthy human individuals. Terminally differentiated effector memory CD45RA+ cells were excluded from the naive CD8 cells, which were CD45RO-negative and positively selected for CCR7. Produced via immunoSEQ multiplex PCR; TCRdb's table is partial and in-frame only. The sample records roughly 650,000 clones, around 96% being singletons. What was sequenced was naive CD8+ T cells sorted from blood. The receptors were sampled from a woman under 40 in good health.

Notes on this clone: The sample holds other DNA sequences that translate to the same CDR3. The J gene is TRBJ2-7, the V gene TRBV6-6, with D unclear. CDR3 length: 13 residues. Germline V gene lookup returns CDR1 MNHNY and CDR2 SVGAGI (reference sequence). V gave up 0 bases and J gave up 0 bases, with 3 bases separating them. The CDR3 is CASSYSSSYEQYF. In DNA form, the CDR3 reads TGTGCCAGCAGTTACTCCAGCTCCTACGAGCAGTACTTC.

This chain joins TRBV2 and TRBJ2-2, with D possibly TRBD1 on 6 matching bases. Trimming left V 7 bases short and J 5 bases short, with 17 bases between. The germline V gene encodes CDR1 SNHLY and CDR2 FYNNEI. The CDR3 is made up of 15 amino acids. CDR3 protein: CASIPTLRGTGELFF. The CDR3 DNA follows: TGTGCCAGCATTCCGACCCTCAGGGGAACCGGGGAGCTGTTTTTT.

The chain joins TRBV11-2 to TRBJ2-7; 7 bases map to TRBD2. There are 17 residues in the CDR3. Germline assignment: CDR1 SGHAT and CDR2 FQNNGV. V shed 1 base and J 3 bases; nucleotides not matched to a gene: 12. CDR3 coding DNA: TGTGCCAGCAGCTTAGCGGGGCTGGGCGGGAGAGGCTACGAGCAGTACTTC. Amino acids: CASSLAGLGGRGYEQYF.

The V call is TRBV29-1, the J call TRBJ1-5; a weak D match, TRBD1 (5 bases). V was trimmed by 4 bases and J by 6 bases, leaving 7 bases between them. The CDR3 is 11 residues long. The germline V gene has CDR1 SQVTM and CDR2 ANQGSEA. CDR3 in DNA: TGCAGCGTTGGGACATCTCAGCCCCAGCATTTT. It encodes CSVGTSQPQHF.

The chain links TRBV27 to TRBJ2-2; D remains ambiguous. V lost 3 bases, J lost 0 bases, and 8 bases lay in between. The CDR3 covers 15 residues. Germline-derived CDR1 and CDR2 are MNHEY and SMNVEV (reference sequence). CDR3 region: CASSFEGTNTGELFF. The CDR3 nucleotides read TGTGCCAGCAGTTTTGAAGGGACGAACACCGGGGAGCTGTTTTTT.

The chain employs TRBV15 and TRBJ2-7; 9 nucleotides match TRBD1. Looked up from germline, CDR1 is LNHNV and CDR2 is YYDKDF (reference sequence). The CDR3 contains 15 residues. Trimming took 1 base from V and 6 from J; bases not matched to a gene: 7. The CDR3 reads CATSRGGTGQVEQYF. In DNA form, the CDR3 reads TGTGCCACCAGCAGAGGGGGGACAGGGCAGGTCGAGCAGTACTTC.